These T cell receptor beta chains were read from a single sample in a study of vaccination effects on CD4 cells after COVID-19. Measured with immunoSEQ multiplex PCR; TCRdb has only the in-frame clones, and not every one. This table holds roughly 30,000 clones, about 75% found once. No antigens are known for them. Sequencing was performed on CD4+ T cells from PBMCs cultured without peptide, taken after COVID-19 vaccination. The origin of the receptors is a human donor who had a prior SARS-CoV-2 infection. Each CDR3 is given with its conserved first and last residue. D genes are given only for firm matches.

CASSRQFSSYEQYF	TRBV2	14	TRBJ2-7	.
CASSGGASLYNEQFF	TRBV10-1	15	TRBJ2-1	.
CASSLGGPNTGELFF	TRBV7-7	15	TRBJ2-2	.
CAWGTKGGGYGYTF	TRBV30	14	TRBJ1-2	.
CASSSLGQPQHF	TRBV7-2	12	TRBJ1-5	.
CASSPTEIATNEKLFF	TRBV2	16	TRBJ1-4	.
CASSPRTGGTDTQYF	TRBV3-1/TRBV3-2	15	TRBJ2-3	TRBD1
CASSVLTVGGAYNEQFF	TRBV5-4	17	TRBJ2-1	.
CASSLGGTPDASDTQYF	TRBV5-1	17	TRBJ2-3	.
CASSPPGQTYGYTF	TRBV3-1/TRBV3-2	14	TRBJ1-2	TRBD1
CASSGRDTTYEQYF	TRBV19	14	TRBJ2-7	.
CASSPTADYEQYF	TRBV18	13	TRBJ2-7	.
CASSDKGADSTDTQYF	TRBV6-1	16	TRBJ2-3	.
CASSLDDSFGTQYF	TRBV5-1	14	TRBJ2-3	.
CASSLDSNQGKLFF	TRBV5-1	14	TRBJ1-4	.
CASSHRDLPSYEQYF	TRBV9	15	TRBJ2-7	.
CASSHGQGYGYTF	TRBV6-5	13	TRBJ1-2	TRBD1
CASSPQTSGNTDTQYF	TRBV7-8	16	TRBJ2-3	TRBD2
CASSVVGRTEAFF	TRBV9	13	TRBJ1-1	.
CASRREGMNTEAFF	TRBV7-2	14	TRBJ1-1	.
CASSLEGLGIPDTQYF	TRBV5-1	16	TRBJ2-3	.
CASSLAPRSNTEAFF	TRBV11-2	15	TRBJ1-1	.
CASSVTGGATEAFF	TRBV9	14	TRBJ1-1	TRBD1
CASSLGVLGQGPLLQTQYF	TRBV11-2	19	TRBJ2-5	TRBD1
CASSGRREGRSPEQFF	TRBV10-2	16	TRBJ2-1	TRBD2
CASSVVGDSNRYNEQFF	TRBV9	17	TRBJ2-1	TRBD1
CSVGNRAKNTGELFF	TRBV29-1	15	TRBJ2-2	.
CASSQDYARATNEKLFF	TRBV3-1/TRBV3-2	17	TRBJ1-4	.
CAISEPNRGIKRGYTF	TRBV10-3	16	TRBJ1-2	TRBD1
CASSLEEGVTDTQYF	TRBV3-1/TRBV3-2	15	TRBJ2-3	.